The text below deals with one TCR beta chain. Its antigen is not known. V was trimmed by 1 base and J by 11 bases, leaving 8 bases between them. Germline loops: CDR1 SGHTA, CDR2 FQGNSA. This CDR3 has 11 residues. The data stem from a study of T cell responses to AZD1222 COVID-19 vaccine. Findings and caveats of the study: Elevations in Spike-specific TCR breadth and depth followed administration of two AZD1222 doses. Baseline antibody screening turned up just six or seven seropositive AZD1222 recipients.

Here immunoSEQ multiplex PCR was the method, and the copy in TCRdb shows in-frame clones only, minus some. The profile shows roughly 100,000 clones, more than 85% of them singletons. The clonotype originates from an adult who received the AZD1222 COVID-19 vaccine. The material sequenced was peripheral blood, taken 28 days after the second AZD1222 dose. The chain is built from TRBV7-2 and TRBJ1-1, with unresolved D. CDR3 DNA sequence: TGTGCCAGCAGCTTAGTGAGGCTCGCTTTCTTT. This sequence encodes CASSLVRLAFF. Complete variable domain (other parts from reference TRBV7-2 and TRBJ1-1): GAGVSQSPSNKVTEKGKDVELRCDPISGHTALYWYRQSLGQGLEFLIYFQGNSAPDKSGLPSDRFSAERTGGSVSTLTIQRTQQEDSAVYLCASSLVRLAFFGQGTRLTVV.